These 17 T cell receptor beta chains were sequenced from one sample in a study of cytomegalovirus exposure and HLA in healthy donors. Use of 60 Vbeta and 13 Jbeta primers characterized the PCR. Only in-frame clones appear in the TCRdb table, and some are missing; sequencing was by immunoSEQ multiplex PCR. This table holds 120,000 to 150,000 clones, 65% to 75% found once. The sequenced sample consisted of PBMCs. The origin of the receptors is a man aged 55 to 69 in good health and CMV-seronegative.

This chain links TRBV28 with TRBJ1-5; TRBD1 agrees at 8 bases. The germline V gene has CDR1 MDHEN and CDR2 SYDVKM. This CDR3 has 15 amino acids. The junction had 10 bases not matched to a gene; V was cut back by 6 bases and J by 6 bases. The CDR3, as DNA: TGTGCCAGCAGCCCAGCAGGGGGCCGGGGTCAGCCCCAGCATTTT. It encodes CASSPAGGRGQPQHF.

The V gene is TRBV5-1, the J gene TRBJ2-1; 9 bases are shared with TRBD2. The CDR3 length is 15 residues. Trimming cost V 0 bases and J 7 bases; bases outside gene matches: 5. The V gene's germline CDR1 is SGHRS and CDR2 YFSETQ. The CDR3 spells CASSLDLAGLNEQFF. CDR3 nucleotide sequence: TGCGCCAGCAGCTTGGACCTAGCGGGGTTAAATGAGCAGTTCTTC.

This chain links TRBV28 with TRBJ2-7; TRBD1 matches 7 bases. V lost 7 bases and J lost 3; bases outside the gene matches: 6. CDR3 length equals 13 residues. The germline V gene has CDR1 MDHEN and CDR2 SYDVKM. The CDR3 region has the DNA TGTGCCAGCACGGACAGGCCGGACTACGAGCAGTACTTC. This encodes CASTDRPDYEQYF.

CDR3 region: CASSLVQGVDTEAFF. CDR3 in DNA: TGTGCCAGCAGCTTGGTTCAGGGGGTCGACACTGAAGCTTTCTTT. V and J are TRBV5-5 and TRBJ1-1; TRBD1 aligns across 7 bases. The trim removed 0 bases at V and 3 bases at J, leaving 5 bases unmatched. The CDR3 consists of 15 residues. Germline V lookup: CDR1 SGHKS, CDR2 YYEKEE (reference sequence).

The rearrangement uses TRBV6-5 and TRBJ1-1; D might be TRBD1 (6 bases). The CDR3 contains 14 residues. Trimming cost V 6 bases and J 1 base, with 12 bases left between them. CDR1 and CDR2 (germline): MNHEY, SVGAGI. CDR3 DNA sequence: TGTGCCAGCAGAAACGGGGGGCCGAACACTGAAGCTTTCTTT. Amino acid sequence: CASRNGGPNTEAFF.

CDR3 sequence: CASSEYGVENEQFF. Here the CDR3 DNA reads TGCGCCAGCAGTGAGTACGGAGTTGAGAATGAGCAGTTCTTC. This rearrangement joins TRBV10-1 to TRBJ2-1; D not resolved. This CDR3 has 14 amino acids. The germline CDR1 and CDR2 sequences are WNHNN and SYGVQD (reference sequence). The ends were cut back, 1 base at V and 7 bases at J, with 11 bases in the middle.

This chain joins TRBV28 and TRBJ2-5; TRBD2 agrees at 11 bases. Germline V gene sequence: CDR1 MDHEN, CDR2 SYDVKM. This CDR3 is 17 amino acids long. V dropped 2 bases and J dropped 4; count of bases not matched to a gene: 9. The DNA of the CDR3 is TGTGCCAGCAGTTTAAGATTAGCGGGAGGGCCCGGAGAGACCCAGTACTTC. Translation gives CASSLRLAGGPGETQYF.

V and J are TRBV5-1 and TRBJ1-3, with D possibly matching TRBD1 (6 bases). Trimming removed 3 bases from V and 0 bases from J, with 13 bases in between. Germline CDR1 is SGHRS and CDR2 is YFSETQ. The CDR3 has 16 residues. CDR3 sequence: CASSWGTLSSGNTIYF. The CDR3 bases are TGCGCCAGCAGCTGGGGGACACTGAGCTCTGGAAACACCATATATTTT.

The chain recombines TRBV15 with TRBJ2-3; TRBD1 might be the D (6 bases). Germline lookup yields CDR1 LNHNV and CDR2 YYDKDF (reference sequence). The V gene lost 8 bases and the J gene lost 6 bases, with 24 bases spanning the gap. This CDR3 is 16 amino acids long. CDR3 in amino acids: CATGGGSLTWGDTQYF. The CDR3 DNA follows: TGTGCCACCGGGGGCGGGTCTCTTACTTGGGGCGATACGCAGTATTTT.

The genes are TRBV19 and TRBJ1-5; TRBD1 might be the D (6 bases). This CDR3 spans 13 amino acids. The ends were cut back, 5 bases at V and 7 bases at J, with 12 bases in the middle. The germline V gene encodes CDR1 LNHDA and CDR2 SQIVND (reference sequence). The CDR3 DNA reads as TGTGCCAGTAGTTTGGGCGACAGGCAGCCCCAGCATTTT. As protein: CASSLGDRQPQHF.

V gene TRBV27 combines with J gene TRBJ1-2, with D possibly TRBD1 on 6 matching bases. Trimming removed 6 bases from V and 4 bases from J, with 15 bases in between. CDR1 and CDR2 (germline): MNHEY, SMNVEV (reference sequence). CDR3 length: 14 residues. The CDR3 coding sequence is TGTGCCAGCAGAGCCCTGGGGGGGGCCTATGGCTACACCTTC. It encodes CASRALGGAYGYTF.

CDR3: CASSPNQNSNQPQYF. CDR3 DNA sequence: TGTGCCAGCTCACCAAATCAAAATAGCAATCAGCCCCAGTATTTT. The rearrangement links TRBV18 to TRBJ1-5; no clear D. The J call is doubtful: the DNA matches TRBJ2-3 better. Per the germline V gene, CDR1 is KGHSH and CDR2 is LQKENI. CDR3 length equals 15 residues.

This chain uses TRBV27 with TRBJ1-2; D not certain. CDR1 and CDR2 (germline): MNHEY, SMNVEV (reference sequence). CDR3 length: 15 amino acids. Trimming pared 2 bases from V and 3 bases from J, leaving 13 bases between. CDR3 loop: CASSLDGWRDYGYTF. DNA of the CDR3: TGTGCCAGCAGTTTAGATGGGTGGAGGGACTATGGCTACACCTTC.

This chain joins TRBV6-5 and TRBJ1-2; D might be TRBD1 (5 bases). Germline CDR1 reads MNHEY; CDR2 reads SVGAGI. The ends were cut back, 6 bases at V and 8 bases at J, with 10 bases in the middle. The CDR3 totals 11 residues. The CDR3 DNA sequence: TGTGCCAGCAGGGCAGGGTGGGGCTACACCTTC. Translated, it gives CASRAGWGYTF.

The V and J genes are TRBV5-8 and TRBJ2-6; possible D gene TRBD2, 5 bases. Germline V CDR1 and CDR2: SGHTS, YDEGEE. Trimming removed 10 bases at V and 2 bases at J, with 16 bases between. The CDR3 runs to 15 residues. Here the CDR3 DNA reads TGTGCCGTATTGACTAACCGGCCTGGGGCCAACGTCCTGACTTTC. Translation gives CAVLTNRPGANVLTF.

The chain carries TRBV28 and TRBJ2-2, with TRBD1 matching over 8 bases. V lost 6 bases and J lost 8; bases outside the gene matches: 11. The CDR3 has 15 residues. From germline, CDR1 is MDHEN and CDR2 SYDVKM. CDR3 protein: CASRRPTRQGGELFF. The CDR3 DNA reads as TGTGCCAGCAGACGCCCTACGCGACAGGGGGGGGAGCTGTTTTTT.

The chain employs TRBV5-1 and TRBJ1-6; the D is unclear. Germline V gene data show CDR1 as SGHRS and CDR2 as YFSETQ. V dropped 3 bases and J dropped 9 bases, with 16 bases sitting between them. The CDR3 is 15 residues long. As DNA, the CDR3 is TGCGCCAGCAGCTCCTTACTAGAGGACGGTTCACCCCTCCACTTT. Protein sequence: CASSSLLEDGSPLHF.